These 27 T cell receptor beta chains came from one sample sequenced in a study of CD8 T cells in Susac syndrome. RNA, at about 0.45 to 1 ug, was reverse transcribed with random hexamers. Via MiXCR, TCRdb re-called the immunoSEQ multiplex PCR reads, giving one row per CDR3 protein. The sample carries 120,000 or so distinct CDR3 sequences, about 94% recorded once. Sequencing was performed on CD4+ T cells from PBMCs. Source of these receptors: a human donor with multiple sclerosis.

The CDR3 reads CASSTDSFSYEQYF. In DNA, the CDR3 is TGTGCCAGCAGCACGGACAGTTTCTCCTACGAGCAGTACTTC. The V gene is TRBV7-2, the J gene TRBJ2-7; possible D gene TRBD1, 6 bases. CDR3 length: 14 residues. Germline CDR1 is SGHTA and CDR2 is FQGNSA. Trimming removed 5 bases from V and 0 bases from J, with 11 bases in between.

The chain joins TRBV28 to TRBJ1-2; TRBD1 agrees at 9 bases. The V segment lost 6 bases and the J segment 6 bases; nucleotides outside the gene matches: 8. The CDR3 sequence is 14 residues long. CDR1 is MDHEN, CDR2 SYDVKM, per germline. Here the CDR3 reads CASSPGQGDDGYTF. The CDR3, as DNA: TGTGCCAGCAGCCCGGGACAGGGAGACGATGGCTACACCTTC.

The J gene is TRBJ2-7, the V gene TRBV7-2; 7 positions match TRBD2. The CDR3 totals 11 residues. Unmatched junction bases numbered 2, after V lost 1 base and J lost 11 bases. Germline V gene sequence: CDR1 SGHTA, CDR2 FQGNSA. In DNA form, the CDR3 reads TGTGCCAGCAGCTTAGAAGGGAGGGAGTACTTC. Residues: CASSLEGREYF. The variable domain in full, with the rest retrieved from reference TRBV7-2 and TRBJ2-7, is GAGVSQSPSNKVTEKGKDVELRCDPISGHTALYWYRQSLGQGLEFLIYFQGNSAPDKSGLPSDRFSAERTGGSVSTLTIQRTQQEDSAVYLCASSLEGREYFGPGTRLTVT.

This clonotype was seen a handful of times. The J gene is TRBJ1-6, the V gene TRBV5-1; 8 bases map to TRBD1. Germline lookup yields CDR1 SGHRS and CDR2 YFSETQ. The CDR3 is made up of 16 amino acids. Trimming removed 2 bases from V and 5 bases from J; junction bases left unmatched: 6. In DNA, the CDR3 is TGCGCCAGCAGCTTTCTCGGACAGGGCAATAATTCACCCCTCCACTTT. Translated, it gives CASSFLGQGNNSPLHF.

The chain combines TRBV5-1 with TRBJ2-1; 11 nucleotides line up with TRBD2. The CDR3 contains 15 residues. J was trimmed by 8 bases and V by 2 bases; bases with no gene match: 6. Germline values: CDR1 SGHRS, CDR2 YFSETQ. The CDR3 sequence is CASSLLAGAGDEQFF. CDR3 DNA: TGCGCCAGCAGCTTACTAGCGGGGGCTGGAGATGAGCAGTTCTTC.

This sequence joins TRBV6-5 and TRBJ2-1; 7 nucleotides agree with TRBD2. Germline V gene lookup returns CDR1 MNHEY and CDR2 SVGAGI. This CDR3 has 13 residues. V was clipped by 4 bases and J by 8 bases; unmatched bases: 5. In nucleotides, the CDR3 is TGTGCCAGCAGTTCGGATCGGGAGGATGAGCAGTTCTTC. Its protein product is CASSSDREDEQFF.

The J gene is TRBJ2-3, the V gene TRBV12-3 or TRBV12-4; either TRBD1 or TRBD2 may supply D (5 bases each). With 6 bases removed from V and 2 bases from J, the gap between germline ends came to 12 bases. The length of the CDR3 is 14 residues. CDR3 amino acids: CASRLQGDTDTQYF. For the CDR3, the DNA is TGTGCCAGCAGACTTCAGGGAGACACAGATACGCAGTATTTT.

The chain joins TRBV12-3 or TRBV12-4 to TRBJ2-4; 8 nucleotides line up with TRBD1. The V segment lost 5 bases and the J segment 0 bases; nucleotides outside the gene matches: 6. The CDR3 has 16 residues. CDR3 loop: CASSLTGGLAKNIQYF. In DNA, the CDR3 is TGTGCCAGCAGTCTAACAGGGGGTCTAGCCAAAAACATTCAGTACTTC.

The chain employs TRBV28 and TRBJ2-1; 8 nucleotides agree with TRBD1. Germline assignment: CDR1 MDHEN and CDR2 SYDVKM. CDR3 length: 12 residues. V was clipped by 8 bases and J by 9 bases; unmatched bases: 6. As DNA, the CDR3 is TGTGCCAGCGACAGGGGAACGGGTGAGCAGTTCTTC. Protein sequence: CASDRGTGEQFF.

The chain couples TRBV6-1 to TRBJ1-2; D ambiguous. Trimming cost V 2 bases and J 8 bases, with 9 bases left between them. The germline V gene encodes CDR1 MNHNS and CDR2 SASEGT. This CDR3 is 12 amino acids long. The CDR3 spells CASSEFGGGYTF. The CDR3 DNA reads TGTGCCAGCAGTGAATTCGGTGGAGGCTACACCTTC.

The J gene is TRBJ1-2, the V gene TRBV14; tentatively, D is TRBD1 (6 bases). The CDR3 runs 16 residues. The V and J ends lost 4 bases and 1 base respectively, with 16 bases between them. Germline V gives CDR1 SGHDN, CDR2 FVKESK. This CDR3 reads CASSPRRTVLNYGYTF. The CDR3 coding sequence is TGTGCCAGCAGCCCTCGGAGGACAGTGCTTAACTATGGCTACACCTTC.

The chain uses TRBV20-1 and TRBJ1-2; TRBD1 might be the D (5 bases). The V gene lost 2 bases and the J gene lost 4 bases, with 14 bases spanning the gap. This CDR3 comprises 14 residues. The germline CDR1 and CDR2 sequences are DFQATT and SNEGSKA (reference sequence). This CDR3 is CSARSGGTLYGYTF. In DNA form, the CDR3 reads TGCAGTGCTAGATCCGGGGGGACTCTCTATGGCTACACCTTC.

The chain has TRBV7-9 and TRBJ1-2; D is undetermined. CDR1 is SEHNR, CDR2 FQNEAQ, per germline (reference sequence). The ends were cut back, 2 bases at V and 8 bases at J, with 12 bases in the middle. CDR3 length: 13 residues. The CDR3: CASSLNQPIGYTF. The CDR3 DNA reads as TGTGCCAGCAGCTTAAACCAGCCGATAGGCTACACCTTC. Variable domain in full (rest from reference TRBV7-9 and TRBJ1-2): DTGVSQNPRHKITKRGQNVTFRCDPISEHNRLYWYRQTLGQGPEFLTYFQNEAQLEKSRLLSDRFSAERPKGSFSTLEIQRTEQGDSAMYLCASSLNQPIGYTFGSGTRLTVV.

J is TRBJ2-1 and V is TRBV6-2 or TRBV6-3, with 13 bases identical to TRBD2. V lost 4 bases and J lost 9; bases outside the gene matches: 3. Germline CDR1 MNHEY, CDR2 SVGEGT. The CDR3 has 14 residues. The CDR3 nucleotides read TGTGCCAGCAGTTGGACTAGCGGGAGAGGTGAGCAGTTCTTC. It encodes CASSWTSGRGEQFF.

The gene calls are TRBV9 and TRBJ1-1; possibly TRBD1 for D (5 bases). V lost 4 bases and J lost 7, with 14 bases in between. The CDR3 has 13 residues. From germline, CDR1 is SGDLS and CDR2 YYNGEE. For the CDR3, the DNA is TGTGCCAGCAGCCCAAGTCCGAGGGGTGAAGCTTTCTTT. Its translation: CASSPSPRGEAFF.

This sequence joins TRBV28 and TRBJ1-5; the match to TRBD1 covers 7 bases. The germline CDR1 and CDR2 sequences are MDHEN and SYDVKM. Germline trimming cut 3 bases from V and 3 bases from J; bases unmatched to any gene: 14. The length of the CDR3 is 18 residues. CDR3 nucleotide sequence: TGTGCCAGCAGTTTTTTGGGCAGGGGGACTATGCTCAATCAGCCCCAGCATTTT. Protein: CASSFLGRGTMLNQPQHF.

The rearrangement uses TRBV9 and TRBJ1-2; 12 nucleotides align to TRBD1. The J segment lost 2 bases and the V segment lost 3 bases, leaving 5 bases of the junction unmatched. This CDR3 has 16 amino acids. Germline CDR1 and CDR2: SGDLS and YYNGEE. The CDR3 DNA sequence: TGTGCCAGCAGCGGGGACAGGGGGCATACGAACTATGGCTACACCTTC. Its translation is CASSGDRGHTNYGYTF.

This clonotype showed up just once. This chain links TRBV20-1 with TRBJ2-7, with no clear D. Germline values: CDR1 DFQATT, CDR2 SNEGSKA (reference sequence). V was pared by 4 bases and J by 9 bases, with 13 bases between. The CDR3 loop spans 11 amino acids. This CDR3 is CSATLNGAQYF. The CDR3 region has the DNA TGCAGTGCTACCCTTAACGGAGCGCAGTACTTC.

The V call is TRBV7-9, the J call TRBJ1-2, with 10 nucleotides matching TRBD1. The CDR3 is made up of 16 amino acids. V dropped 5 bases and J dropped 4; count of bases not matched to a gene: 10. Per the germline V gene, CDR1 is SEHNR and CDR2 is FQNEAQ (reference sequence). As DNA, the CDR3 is TGTGCCAGCAGCCTAACGACAGGGGGCATAATCTATGGCTACACCTTC. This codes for CASSLTTGGIIYGYTF. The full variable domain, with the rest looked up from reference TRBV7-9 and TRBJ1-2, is DTGVSQNPRHKITKRGQNVTFRCDPISEHNRLYWYRQTLGQGPEFLTYFQNEAQLEKSRLLSDRFSAERPKGSFSTLEIQRTEQGDSAMYLCASSLTTGGIIYGYTFGSGTRLTVV.

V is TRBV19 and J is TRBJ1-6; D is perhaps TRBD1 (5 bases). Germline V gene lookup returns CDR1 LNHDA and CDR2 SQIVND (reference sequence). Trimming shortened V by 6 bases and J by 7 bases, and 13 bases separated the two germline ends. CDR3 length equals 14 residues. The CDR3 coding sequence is TGTGCCAGTAGGAGCCTACAGGAAAATTCACCCCTCCACTTT. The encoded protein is CASRSLQENSPLHF.

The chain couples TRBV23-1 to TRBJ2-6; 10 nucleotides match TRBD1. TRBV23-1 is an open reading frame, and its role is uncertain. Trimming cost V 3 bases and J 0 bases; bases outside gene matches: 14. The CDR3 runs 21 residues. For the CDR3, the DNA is TGCGCCAGCAGTCAGTATCGCGGCCGGGACAGGGGTTTCTCTGGGGCCAACGTCCTGACTTTC. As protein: CASSQYRGRDRGFSGANVLTF.

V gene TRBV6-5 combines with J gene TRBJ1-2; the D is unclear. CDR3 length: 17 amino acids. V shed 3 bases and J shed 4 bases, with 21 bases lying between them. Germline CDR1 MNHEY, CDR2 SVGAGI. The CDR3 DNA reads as TGTGCCAGCAGTTATTCGGGAGGCTCGGCGTCCTTCTATGGCTACACCTTC. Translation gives CASSYSGGSASFYGYTF.

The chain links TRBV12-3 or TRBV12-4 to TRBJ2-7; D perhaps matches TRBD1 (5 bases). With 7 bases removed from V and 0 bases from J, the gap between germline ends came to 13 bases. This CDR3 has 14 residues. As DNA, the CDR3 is TGTGCCAGCACCGGACAAGCGAACTCCTACGAGCAGTACTTC. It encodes CASTGQANSYEQYF.

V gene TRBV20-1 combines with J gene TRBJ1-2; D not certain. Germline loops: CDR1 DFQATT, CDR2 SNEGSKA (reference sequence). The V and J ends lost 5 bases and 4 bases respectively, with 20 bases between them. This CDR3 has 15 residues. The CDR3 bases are TGCAGTGCTCCCCCTGGCAGTAGAGAGCTCTATGGCTACACCTTC. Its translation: CSAPPGSRELYGYTF.

This chain's CDR3 is CATAQTGSNTEAFF. In DNA form, the CDR3 reads TGTGCCACCGCTCAGACAGGGTCGAACACTGAAGCTTTCTTT. V and J are TRBV6-6 and TRBJ1-1; 7 bases line up with TRBD1. This CDR3 comprises 14 residues. The V gene's germline CDR1 is MNHNY and CDR2 SVGAGI (reference sequence). J lost 1 base, V lost 10 bases, and 9 bases had no gene match.

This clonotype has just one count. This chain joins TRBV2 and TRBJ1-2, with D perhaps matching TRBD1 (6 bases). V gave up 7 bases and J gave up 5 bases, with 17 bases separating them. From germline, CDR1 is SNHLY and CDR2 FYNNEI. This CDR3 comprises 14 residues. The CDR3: CASNGGPGGYGYTF. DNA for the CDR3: TGTGCCAGCAATGGGGGGCCGGGAGGGTATGGCTACACCTTC.

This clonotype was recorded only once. The CDR3 bases are TGTGCCACTTCTAAGGGGGACAGCACAGATACGCAGTATTTT. Translation gives CATSKGDSTDTQYF. V is TRBV12-3 or TRBV12-4 and J is TRBJ2-3; D is perhaps TRBD1 (6 bases). Trimming shortened V by 10 bases and J by 0 bases, and 14 bases separated the two germline ends. The length of the CDR3 is 14 residues.